One T cell receptor (beta chain) is described in this entry. The sample originates from a study of blood T cell repertoires in COVID-19. Across the whole study: Samples representing acute and convalescent COVID-19 were sourced from the United States, Italy and Spain.

Participants, roughly 18 to 100 years old, spanned about two dozen US areas. Clinical histories supplied by participants themselves formed the basis of cohort assignment. CDR1 and CDR2 (germline): MGHRA, YSYEKL. Between the trimmed V and J ends, which lost 4 bases and 3 bases, there was a span of 12 bases. CDR3 length: 15 amino acids. Clones were sequenced by immunoSEQ multiplex PCR, and TCRdb holds only the in-frame ones, with some missing. The table has 200,000 to 300,000 clones, about 82% seen once. The TCR was taken from a woman aged 50 to 60 with acute COVID-19. Material for sequencing was PBMCs or T cells enriched from blood (not recorded which). The chain joins TRBV4-1 to TRBJ2-2; possibly TRBD1 for D (6 bases). The CDR3 bases are TGCGCCAGCAGCCTCCCGGGACACTACACCGGGGAGCTGTTTTTT. Its protein product is CASSLPGHYTGELFF.